This T cell receptor (beta chain) was sequenced for a study of monozygotic twins with cystic fibrosis. Sequencing was performed with immunoSEQ multiplex PCR; in TCRdb, only in-frame clones are kept and a portion is missing. The table shows more than 9,500 clones, with 65% to 90% occurring only once. This CDR3 comprises 16 residues. V was clipped by 0 bases and J by 3 bases; unmatched bases: 8. CDR1 SGHRS and CDR2 YFSETQ come from the germline V gene. V and J are TRBV5-1 and TRBJ2-7, with 8 bases fitting TRBD2. The clonotype comes from a man aged 18-30 years with cystic fibrosis. The sequenced material came from blood. CDR3 in amino acids: CASSLAPSGSLYEQYF. The DNA of the CDR3 is TGCGCCAGCAGCTTGGCCCCTAGCGGGTCCCTCTACGAGCAGTACTTC.